This passage covers 8 T cell receptor beta chains from one sample sequenced in a study of metastatic and nonmetastatic thyroid tumors (dated by TCRdb to about 2020). The library was generated by PCR. TCRdb records Illumina HiSeq 4000 as the sequencer. TCRdb handled the public reads itself, with Q25 trimming in fastp and clone calling in MiXCR, and kept productive beta chains. A total of roughly 45,000 clones appear in this sample, more than 3% of them only once. 9.5% to 10% of the sample lies in the top ten. None of the patients had been given any treatment before thyroid surgery. Sequencing input: blood. These receptors were taken from a female donor with papillary thyroid cancer or a benign thyroid nodule (not recorded which). Some clones in this sample may be carry-over from other donors' samples.

This clone has a count of ten or more. The chain employs TRBV20-1 and TRBJ1-1, with TRBD1 identical over 9 bases. Looked up from germline, CDR1 is DFQATT and CDR2 is SNEGSKA (reference sequence). The V segment lost 5 bases and the J segment 1 base; nucleotides outside the gene matches: 2. This CDR3 has 13 amino acids. As DNA, the CDR3 is TGCAGTGCTCTGGGACAGGGGAACACTGAAGCTTTCTTT. This codes for CSALGQGNTEAFF.

This clone was seen at least ten times. Other DNA sequences in the same sample also yield this CDR3. The chain employs TRBV12-3 or TRBV12-4 and TRBJ2-7, with D unresolved. This CDR3 contains 13 residues. Trimming took off 0 bases at V and 0 bases at J, with 3 bases between the two ends. CDR3 amino acids: CASSLANSYEQYF. In DNA, the CDR3 is TGTGCCAGCAGTTTAGCGAACTCCTACGAGCAGTACTTC.

This clone showed up many times. V is TRBV28 and J is TRBJ2-1; 14 nucleotides align to TRBD2. V was pared by 1 base and J by 9 bases, with 8 bases of the junction left unmatched. Germline CDR1 is MDHEN and CDR2 is SYDVKM. This CDR3 is built from 17 residues. CDR3 residues: CASSLSGTSGRVGEQFF. The CDR3 nucleotides are TGTGCCAGCAGTTTATCCGGGACTAGCGGGAGAGTAGGTGAGCAGTTCTTC.

This clone was seen ten or more times. The CDR3 loop reads CASREGPTDSGNTIYF. Written as DNA, the CDR3 is TGTGCCAGCAGAGAGGGTCCAACAGACTCTGGAAACACCATATATTTT. The genes are TRBV6-1 and TRBJ1-3; D is unclear. This CDR3 is built from 16 residues. Germline V CDR1 and CDR2: MNHNS, SASEGT. V dropped 6 bases and J dropped 0 bases, with 15 bases sitting between them.

In its sample, this clone was seen a few times. At one end, the junction sequence differs from germline, possibly due to a read error. The chain links TRBV28 to TRBJ1-3; D is undetermined. CDR3 length: 16 residues. Germline V gene data show CDR1 as MDHEN and CDR2 as SYDVKM. The DNA for the CDR3 is TGTGCCAGCAGCCGCCGGAGGGTCGGCTCTGTAAACACCATATATTTT. Protein product: CASSRRRVGSVNTIYF.

This clone was seen ten or more times. This chain's CDR3 is CASSGEKLFF. The CDR3 DNA is TGTGCCAGCAGCGGTGAAAAACTGTTTTTT. The V and J genes are TRBV4-2 and TRBJ1-4; D remains ambiguous. V dropped 5 bases and J dropped 7 bases, with 2 bases sitting between them. This CDR3 spans 10 amino acids. In germline, CDR1 is LGHNA, CDR2 YNFKEQ.

The V gene is TRBV24-1, the J gene TRBJ2-5, with TRBD2 matching over 10 bases. V lost 4 bases to trimming and J lost 2 bases; unmatched junction nucleotides: 3. This CDR3 region has 15 residues. Germline loops: CDR1 KGHDR, CDR2 SFDVKD. The chain's CDR3 is CATSDPTSGQETQYF. CDR3 in DNA: TGTGCCACCAGTGACCCGACTAGCGGGCAAGAGACCCAGTACTTC.

This clone was seen many times. The sample has other DNA sequences that encode this CDR3 too. V is TRBV2 and J is TRBJ1-3; D may be TRBD1 (6 bases). V lost 1 base and J 4 bases, leaving 11 bases between the germline ends. The length of the CDR3 is 15 residues. Germline values: CDR1 SNHLY, CDR2 FYNNEI. CDR3 bases: TGTGCCAGCAGTGAAGTCCGGGGGCAGGGAAACACCATATATTTT. Amino acid sequence: CASSEVRGQGNTIYF.